This T cell receptor beta chain was profiled in a study of cytomegalovirus exposure and HLA in healthy donors. 13 Jbeta primers and 60 Vbeta primers were used for the PCR. Produced via immunoSEQ multiplex PCR; TCRdb's table is partial and in-frame only. This sample has more than 150,000 clones, with approximately 84% found just once. CDR1 is LNHNV, CDR2 YYDKDF, per germline (reference sequence). V was trimmed by 4 bases and J by 4 bases, leaving 13 bases between them. This CDR3 region has 15 residues. For this clone: As yet, its antigen is unknown.

Findings and limits, study-wide: Later, an analysis showed that TCR beta chains associated with HLA were more clonally expanded than others that were equally common.

Specimen: PBMCs. This chain links TRBV15 with TRBJ2-2, with D maybe TRBD2 (6 bases). The sequence derives from a woman aged 50 to 60 in good health and CMV-seropositive. CDR3 DNA sequence: TGTGCCACCAGCAATTGGGGGGACCTCACCGGGGAGCTGTTTTTT. Amino acid sequence: CATSNWGDLTGELFF.